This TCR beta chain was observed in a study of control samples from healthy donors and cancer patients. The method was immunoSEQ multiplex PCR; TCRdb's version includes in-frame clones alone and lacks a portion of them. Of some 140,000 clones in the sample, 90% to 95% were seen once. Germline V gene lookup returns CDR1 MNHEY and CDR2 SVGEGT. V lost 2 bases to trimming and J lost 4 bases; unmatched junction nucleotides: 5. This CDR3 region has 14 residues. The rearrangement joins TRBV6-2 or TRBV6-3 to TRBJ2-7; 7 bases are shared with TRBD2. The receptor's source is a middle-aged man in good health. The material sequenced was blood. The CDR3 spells CASSYTGGGYEQYF. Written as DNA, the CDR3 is TGTGCCAGCAGTTACACGGGAGGAGGGTACGAGCAGTACTTC.